This TCR beta chain was retrieved from a study of T-cell memory formation after mild COVID-19. Study-level points and caveats: Second-wave clones with a day 37 peak had unconfirmed SARS-CoV-2 specificity. Contracting CD4+ clones lay largely in CM and EM, with CD8+ ones residing in EMRA.

In regard to this clonotype: No antigen is known for it.

5'RACE, which relied on constant-segment primers, yielded TCR alpha and TCR beta cDNA libraries carrying sample barcodes and UMIs. From the 5' RACE reads, TCRdb called clonotypes with MiXCR, one entry per CDR3 protein. Among 400,000 to 550,000 distinct CDR3 sequences, 20% to 25% were seen once, and the ten largest hold 9.5% to 15%. The germline V gene encodes CDR1 LNHDA and CDR2 SQIVND (reference sequence). V gave up 5 bases and J gave up 5 bases; unmatched junction bases: 12. This CDR3 region has 15 residues. Material: PBMCs or a T cell subset sorted from them (not recorded which). The V call is TRBV19, the J call TRBJ2-7; 7 bases align to TRBD1. This clonotype was obtained from an adult woman who had mild COVID-19 (a few samples of this study predate the infection). Cell type and time point are not known. The CDR3 region is CASSHSYDRDHEQYF. CDR3 sequence (DNA): TGTGCCAGTAGTCACTCCTACGACAGGGACCACGAGCAGTACTTC. Complete variable domain (other parts from reference TRBV19 and TRBJ2-7): DGGITQSPKYLFRKEGQNVTLSCEQNLNHDAMYWYRQDPGQGLRLIYYSQIVNDFQKGDIAEGYSVSREKKESFPLTVTSAQKNPTAFYLCASSHSYDRDHEQYFGPGTRLTVT.